This T cell receptor beta chain appears in the sequencing data of a study of vaccination effects on CD4 cells after COVID-19. CD4+ T cells were isolated after 10 days of culture. Sometime from March through December 2020, the person acquired a SARS-CoV-2 infection that PCR confirmed. All study participants received two doses of BNT162b2 or mRNA-1273 vaccine. Remarks on this clone: Its antigen is not identified.

CDR1 and CDR2 from the germline V gene are SGHAT and FQDESV (reference sequence). V was shortened by 4 bases and J by 0 bases, with 8 bases between the two germline ends. The CDR3 consists of 14 residues. The data were produced by immunoSEQ multiplex PCR, yet TCRdb's version contains in-frame clones alone and is incomplete. Among 40,000 to 45,000 clones listed, 76% were seen once. Findings and limits, study-wide: Only a few convalescent patients and no early post-infection timepoints featured in the study.

Sequencing used CD4+ T cells from PBMCs cultured without peptide, obtained after COVID-19 vaccination. This chain links TRBV11-1 with TRBJ2-3, with D possibly matching TRBD1 (6 bases). This sequence originates from a human donor who had a prior SARS-CoV-2 infection. The CDR3 is CASSSQGSTDTQYF. The CDR3 DNA reads as TGTGCCAGCAGCTCACAGGGAAGCACAGATACGCAGTATTTT.